The 22 T cell receptor beta chains given below trace back to one sample, sequenced in a study of breast tumors, draining lymph nodes, adjacent tissues. Breast cancer patients provided tissue from their axillary draining lymph nodes. TCRdb independently ran MiXCR on the multiplex PCR reads; one entry per CDR3 protein. The top ten clones hold 1.1% of a sample with roughly 260,000 distinct CDR3 sequences, about 33% of them seen once. The specimen was axillary lymph node tissue. The receptors were gathered from a female donor with breast cancer. Some clones in this sample may be carry-over from other donors' samples.

In the case of this clonotype: In this CDR3 the conserved last residue, phenylalanine or tryptophan, is missing, so a read error is likely. The DNA is left out, because the CDR3 cannot be placed on it with certainty; the CDR3 is given as TCRdb lists it. The V and J genes are TRBV25-1 and TRBJ1-6; the table's D call of TRBD1 was not tested on the DNA. Germline lookup yields CDR1 MGHDK and CDR2 SYGVNS. The CDR3 adds up to 13 amino acids, both ends counted. This chain's CDR3 is CASQGRGNSPLRS.

This chain joins TRBV27 and TRBJ1-2; D not certain. The germline gives CDR1 MNHEY, CDR2 SMNVEV (reference sequence). This CDR3 is built from 13 residues. V was cut by 2 bases and J by 4 bases, with 8 bases left in between. The CDR3 nucleotides read TGTGCCAGCAGTTTAGGCGGGCCCTATGGCTACACCTTC. This codes for CASSLGGPYGYTF.

This clonotype occurred many times. The chain is built from TRBV19 and TRBJ2-5; 9 nucleotides line up with TRBD2. The CDR3 extends over 13 amino acids. J gave up 7 bases and V 6 bases, and 6 bases lay outside the gene matches. Germline CDR1 and CDR2: LNHDA and SQIVND (reference sequence). The CDR3 DNA is TGTGCCAGTAGAGGACTAGCGTCGTGGACCCAGTACTTC. Translating it yields CASRGLASWTQYF.

The chain is built from TRBV6-6 and TRBJ2-3; D ambiguous. Germline V lookup: CDR1 MNHNY, CDR2 SVGAGI (reference sequence). The CDR3 consists of 16 residues. Trimming left V 6 bases short and J 6 bases short, with 22 bases between. CDR3 in amino acids: CASSPPVPADGDTQYF. CDR3 bases: TGTGCCAGCAGCCCCCCGGTCCCGGCCGACGGCGATACGCAGTATTTT.

This clonotype was detected ten times or more. This chain joins TRBV5-6 and TRBJ2-3; 10 nucleotides agree with TRBD2. Unmatched junction bases numbered 5, after V lost 2 bases and J lost 14 bases. Germline V gene lookup returns CDR1 SGHDT and CDR2 YYEEEE. The CDR3 runs to 12 residues. In DNA form, the CDR3 reads TGTGCCAGCAGCTTTAGCGGGAGGCCCCTGTATTTT. It codes for CASSFSGRPLYF.

This clonotype turned up a few times. This may arise from a read error, as a much more abundant clone is one base away. The chain uses TRBV20-1 and TRBJ2-1; the D is unclear. Per germline, CDR1 DFQATT and CDR2 SNEGSKA (reference sequence). The CDR3 has 12 residues. In nucleotides, the CDR3 is TGCAGTGCTTCTCCGGTCATCAATGAGCCGTTCTTC. Residues: CSASPVINEPFF.

This clonotype was found many times. This chain uses TRBV19 with TRBJ2-7; the D is unclear. V was trimmed by 0 bases and J by 3 bases, leaving 12 bases between them. From germline, CDR1 is LNHDA and CDR2 SQIVND (reference sequence). The CDR3 sequence is 15 residues long. CDR3 in DNA: TGTGCCAGTAGTATAGATGCCTTGGGGTACTACGAGCAGTACTTC. It is translated as CASSIDALGYYEQYF. The whole variable domain, filled in from reference TRBV19 and TRBJ2-7, reads DGGITQSPKYLFRKEGQNVTLSCEQNLNHDAMYWYRQDPGQGLRLIYYSQIVNDFQKGDIAEGYSVSREKKESFPLTVTSAQKNPTAFYLCASSIDALGYYEQYFGPGTRLTVT.

This clonotype was counted at least ten times. J is TRBJ2-5 and V is TRBV7-3; 8 nucleotides match TRBD1. V lost 5 bases and J lost 5; bases outside the gene matches: 13. This CDR3 has 16 amino acids. Germline CDR1 and CDR2: SGHTA and FQGTGA. The CDR3 loop is CASSPASDRGWETQYF. As DNA, the CDR3 is TGTGCCAGCAGCCCCGCCAGTGACAGGGGTTGGGAGACCCAGTACTTC. Complete variable domain (other parts from reference TRBV7-3 and TRBJ2-5): GAGVSQTPSNKVTEKGKYVELRCDPISGHTALYWYRQSLGQGPEFLIYFQGTGAADDSGLPNDRFFAVRPEGSVSTLKIQRTERGDSAVYLCASSPASDRGWETQYFGPGTRLLVL.

This sequence joins TRBV12-3 or TRBV12-4 and TRBJ2-2; TRBD2 aligns across 7 bases. V was clipped by 3 bases and J by 1 base; unmatched bases: 2. CDR3 length: 15 residues. In nucleotides, the CDR3 is TGTGCCAGCAGTTTTGGGGGGGGGAACACCGGGGAGCTGTTTTTT. Its translation: CASSFGGGNTGELFF.

The table lists this clonotype with many counts. The junction does not match germline at one end; this may be a read error. The rearrangement uses TRBV7-6 and TRBJ1-2; 7 positions match TRBD1. Germline V gene lookup returns CDR1 SGHVS and CDR2 FNYEAQ. The CDR3 sequence is 15 residues long. The CDR3 DNA follows: TGTGCCAGCAGCTTAGGACAGGGAGGGGACTATAGCTACACCTTC. Its protein product is CASSLGQGGDYSYTF.

This clonotype was observed many times. V is TRBV2 and J is TRBJ2-7, with 8 bases fitting TRBD2. CDR1 is SNHLY and CDR2 is FYNNEI in the germline V gene. Trimming cost V 3 bases and J 0 bases; bases outside gene matches: 7. The CDR3 extends over 16 amino acids. The CDR3 reads CASSDPSGRSSYEQYF. CDR3 in DNA: TGTGCCAGCAGTGACCCTAGCGGGCGGAGCTCCTACGAGCAGTACTTC.

This clonotype was seen at least ten times. The rearrangement uses TRBV7-8 and TRBJ2-7; either TRBD1 or TRBD2 may fit D (5 bases each). Trimming left V 1 base short and J 4 bases short, with 14 bases between. From germline, CDR1 is SGHVS and CDR2 FQNEAQ. The CDR3 is made up of 15 amino acids. This CDR3 is CASSLVGGTAYEQYF. In nucleotides, the CDR3 is TGTGCCAGCAGCTTAGTAGGTGGGACCGCTTACGAGCAGTACTTC.

Notes on this clonotype: A much larger clone differs from this one at a single base, so this may be a read error. The chain employs TRBV14 and TRBJ2-1, with 11 bases aligning to TRBD2. Germline V gives CDR1 SGHDN, CDR2 FVKESK. CDR3 size: 15 residues. CDR3 in amino acids: CASSARLAGRDEPFF. CDR3 in DNA: TGTGCCAGCAGCGCCCGACTAGCGGGGAGAGATGAGCCGTTCTTC.

This clonotype was picked up many times. V and J are TRBV7-3 and TRBJ2-1, with TRBD2 identical over 7 bases. Germline loops: CDR1 SGHTA, CDR2 FQGTGA. J gave up 6 bases and V 1 base, and 9 bases lay outside the gene matches. The CDR3 length is 16 residues. The CDR3 spells CASSLRAGLTLNEQFF. CDR3 DNA sequence: TGTGCCAGCAGCTTAAGAGCGGGACTAACCCTCAATGAGCAGTTCTTC.

In this sample, this clonotype turned up a few times. The V and J genes are TRBV27 and TRBJ1-5, with 8 bases identical to TRBD1. The CDR3 covers 14 residues. The V segment lost 4 bases and the J segment 5 bases; nucleotides outside the gene matches: 4. Germline lookup yields CDR1 MNHEY and CDR2 SMNVEV (reference sequence). CDR3 sequence: CASSWTGNYQPQHF. The CDR3 coding sequence is TGTGCCAGCAGTTGGACAGGGAATTATCAGCCCCAGCATTTT.

This clonotype was picked up many times. The chain combines TRBV4-3 with TRBJ2-3; 10 bases match TRBD2. After removal of 6 bases from V and 2 bases from J, the junction contained 8 bases not matched to a gene. The germline CDR1 and CDR2 sequences are LGHNA and YSLEER. The CDR3 runs to 16 residues. The DNA of the CDR3 is TGCGCCAGCAGAAAGGGACTAGCGAGGACCACAGATACGCAGTATTTT. Translated, it gives CASRKGLARTTDTQYF.

A note on this clonotype: The DNA is left out, because the CDR3 cannot be placed on it with certainty; the CDR3 is given as TCRdb lists it. This chain uses TRBV7-8 with TRBJ2-7; the table's D call of TRBD1 was not tested on the DNA. In germline, CDR1 is SGHVS, CDR2 FQNEAQ. The CDR3 spans 21 amino acids, including both terminal residues. The CDR3 sequence: CASSFYICSARTEGWSYEQYF.

This clonotype was seen repeatedly, ten times or more. The chain uses TRBV5-6 and TRBJ2-7, with a weak D call TRBD2 (7 bases). This CDR3 comprises 17 residues. V gave up 4 bases and J gave up 5 bases, with 25 bases separating them. The V gene's germline CDR1 is SGHDT and CDR2 YYEEEE. The CDR3 is CASSRFRGREKIDEQYF. CDR3 in DNA: TGTGCCAGCAGCCGGTTCCGGGGGCGGGAGAAGATCGACGAGCAGTACTTC.

The chain combines TRBV2 with TRBJ1-2; 10 bases match TRBD1. This CDR3 is 14 amino acids long. V was pared by 11 bases and J by 6 bases, with 12 bases of the junction left unmatched. In germline, CDR1 is SNHLY, CDR2 FYNNEI. The CDR3, as DNA: TGTGCCCCCCAAAAATCGGGGACAGGGGATGGCTACACCTTC. Amino acids: CAPQKSGTGDGYTF.

This clonotype was recorded at least ten times. The rearrangement joins TRBV20-1 to TRBJ1-6, with a tentative D call TRBD1 (6 bases). The length of the CDR3 is 14 residues. Per germline, CDR1 DFQATT and CDR2 SNEGSKA (reference sequence). Trimming left V 0 bases short and J 7 bases short, with 10 bases between. The chain's CDR3 is CSARDQGQNSPLHF. The CDR3 nucleotides read TGCAGTGCTAGAGATCAAGGACAGAATTCACCCCTCCACTTT.

Comments on this clonotype: With a much larger clone just one base away, this may be a read error. The chain has TRBV4-3 and TRBJ2-1; 14 positions agree with TRBD2. Germline V gene lookup returns CDR1 LGHNA and CDR2 YSLEER. The CDR3 contains 16 residues. This CDR3 reads CAGSKRLAGGGNEQFF. The CDR3 DNA sequence: TGCGCCGGCAGCAAGAGACTAGCGGGAGGGGGGAATGAGCAGTTCTTC.

The rearrangement joins TRBV11-3 to TRBJ2-7, with D perhaps matching TRBD2 (5 bases). In germline, CDR1 is SGHNT, CDR2 YENEEA. Trimming took 2 bases from V and 3 from J, leaving 8 bases between them. CDR3 length: 13 residues. The CDR3 bases are TGTGCCAGCAGCTTAACTAGGGACTACGAGCAGTACTTC. Translated, it gives CASSLTRDYEQYF. Complete variable domain (other parts from reference TRBV11-3 and TRBJ2-7): EAGVVQSPRYKIIEKKQPVAFWCNPISGHNTLYWYLQNLGQGPELLIRYENEEAVDDSQLPKDRFSAERLKGVDSTLKIQPAELGDSAVYLCASSLTRDYEQYFGPGTRLTVT.